This passage covers 13 T cell receptor beta chains from one sample sequenced in a study of a mutant IDH1 vaccine in newly diagnosed glioma. Data came from immunoSEQ multiplex PCR; TCRdb stores just in-frame clones and leaves some out. Of tens of thousands of clones in the sample, roughly 76% were seen once. Their recognized antigens are unknown. Time point described: week 35, safety follow-up. In the vaccine, a single dose held 300 ug of the mutant IDH1 20-mer peptide, along with topical imiquimod. The sequences come from PBMCs, collected from a glioma patient whose treatment included an IDH1 peptide vaccine. The receptors come from a man aged 35 to 55 with glioma.

The chain is built from TRBV6-4 and TRBJ1-3; tentatively, D is TRBD1 (5 bases). CDR1 MRHNA and CDR2 SNTAGT come from the germline V gene. CDR3 length: 15 amino acids. The V and J ends lost 6 bases and 3 bases respectively, with 15 bases between them. The CDR3 DNA sequence: TGTGCCAGCAGCGCCGATGGGGGAAGTGGAAACACCATATATTTT. This codes for CASSADGGSGNTIYF.

This clone was found a few times. The rearrangement links TRBV19 to TRBJ1-2; TRBD1 aligns across 9 bases. Trimming at V came to 6 bases and at J to 6 bases, leaving 2 bases not matched to a gene. This CDR3 is built from 12 residues. The germline gives CDR1 LNHDA, CDR2 SQIVND (reference sequence). The CDR3 sequence is CASSRTGDGYTF. CDR3 DNA sequence: TGTGCCAGTAGCCGGACAGGGGATGGCTACACCTTC.

The sample holds a few counts of this clone. The CDR3, as DNA: TGTGCCAGCAGCTGGGGACGGGACCTAAACACTGAAGCTTTCTTT. This codes for CASSWGRDLNTEAFF. J is TRBJ1-1 and V is TRBV6-5, with a possible D match to TRBD1 (5 bases). CDR1 MNHEY and CDR2 SVGAGI come from the germline V gene. The CDR3 has 15 residues. V shed 6 bases and J shed 2 bases, with 16 bases lying between them.

This chain connects TRBV6-1 to TRBJ1-1; D remains ambiguous. CDR3 length: 12 amino acids. Germline V CDR1 and CDR2: MNHNS, SASEGT. Trimming took 6 bases from V and 4 from J, leaving 9 bases between them. The CDR3 is CASRAGSTEAFF. CDR3 nucleotide sequence: TGTGCCAGCAGGGCGGGTAGCACTGAAGCTTTCTTT.

This clone appeared a few times. This rearrangement joins TRBV5-1 to TRBJ1-1; D unclear. CDR1 and CDR2 from the germline V gene are SGHRS and YFSETQ. V was shortened by 2 bases and J by 1 base, with 9 bases between the two germline ends. The CDR3 is 14 residues long. The CDR3 is CASSLRLPNTEAFF. The CDR3 DNA reads as TGCGCCAGCAGCTTAAGACTCCCGAACACTGAAGCTTTCTTT. Supplemented by reference TRBV5-1 and TRBJ1-1, the full variable domain reads KAGVTQTPRYLIKTRGQQVTLSCSPISGHRSVSWYQQTPGQGLQFLFEYFSETQRNKGNFPGRFSGRQFSNSRSEMNVSTLELGDSALYLCASSLRLPNTEAFFGQGTRLTVV.

The chain carries TRBV9 and TRBJ2-7; 8 bases are shared with TRBD1. CDR1 SGDLS and CDR2 YYNGEE come from the germline V gene. The CDR3 length is 16 residues. With V trimmed by 4 bases and J by 5 bases, 14 bases remained unmatched. CDR3 sequence (DNA): TGTGCCAGCAGCCCCAGTGCGGGGACAGGTGGAGACGAGCAGTACTTC. It yields the protein CASSPSAGTGGDEQYF.

In this sample, this clone turned up once. This chain uses TRBV4-3 with TRBJ2-1, with TRBD2 matching 9 bases. The CDR3 is 16 amino acids. The germline gives CDR1 LGHNA, CDR2 YSLEER. The V gene end was trimmed by 0 bases and the J gene end by 8 bases; junction bases not matched to a gene: 8. DNA for the CDR3: TGCGCCAGCAGCCAAGATCTTGGCGGGGGGGCTGATGAGCAGTTCTTC. Translated, it gives CASSQDLGGGADEQFF.

The chain uses TRBV5-1 and TRBJ2-5, with D hard to call. Per germline, CDR1 SGHRS and CDR2 YFSETQ. CDR3 length: 13 amino acids. The ends were cut back, 0 bases at V and 5 bases at J, with 8 bases in the middle. The CDR3 nucleotides read TGCGCCAGCAGCTTGGGCTCGTTGGAGACCCAGTACTTC. As protein: CASSLGSLETQYF.

This clone was observed a handful of times. V gene TRBV5-4 combines with J gene TRBJ2-3; D gene ambiguous. The V end was cut by 1 base, the J end by 0 bases, with 6 bases between. The CDR3 covers 14 residues. CDR1 and CDR2 from the germline V gene are SGHNT and YYREEE (reference sequence). The CDR3: CASSLSPSTDTQYF. In nucleotides, the CDR3 is TGTGCCAGCAGCTTGAGCCCTAGCACAGATACGCAGTATTTT.

This chain uses TRBV27 with TRBJ2-3; 9 bases line up with TRBD2. J lost 2 bases, V lost 2 bases, and 2 bases had no gene match. The CDR3 covers 15 residues. Germline assignment: CDR1 MNHEY and CDR2 SMNVEV (reference sequence). The CDR3 nucleotides are TGTGCCAGCAGTTTAATAGCGGGGGACACAGATACGCAGTATTTT. It is translated as CASSLIAGDTDTQYF.

CDR3 in amino acids: CASGEGRTYNEQFF. CDR3 bases: TGTGCCAGCGGCGAAGGACGGACCTACAATGAGCAGTTCTTC. The V call is TRBV6-5, the J call TRBJ2-1; no clear D gene. CDR1 is MNHEY, CDR2 SVGAGI, per germline. With 8 bases removed from V and 2 bases from J, the gap between germline ends came to 13 bases. CDR3 length: 14 amino acids.

This chain links TRBV6-1 with TRBJ2-6; TRBD2 matches 8 bases. Trimming at V came to 2 bases and at J to 3 bases, leaving 6 bases not matched to a gene. The CDR3 is 17 residues long. Germline CDR1 is MNHNS and CDR2 is SASEGT. In DNA form, the CDR3 reads TGTGCCAGCAGTGAAAGGCCGGGAGGGTATGGGGCCAACGTCCTGACTTTC. Amino acids: CASSERPGGYGANVLTF.

The chain joins TRBV11-3 to TRBJ2-2; a weak D match, TRBD1 (6 bases). Germline V gives CDR1 SGHNT, CDR2 YENEEA. Trimming stripped 1 base from V and 1 base from J, with 13 bases between. The CDR3 runs to 17 residues. The CDR3 loop reads CASSLGPGTLNTGELFF. The CDR3 bases are TGTGCCAGCAGCTTAGGGCCCGGGACATTGAACACCGGGGAGCTGTTTTTT.